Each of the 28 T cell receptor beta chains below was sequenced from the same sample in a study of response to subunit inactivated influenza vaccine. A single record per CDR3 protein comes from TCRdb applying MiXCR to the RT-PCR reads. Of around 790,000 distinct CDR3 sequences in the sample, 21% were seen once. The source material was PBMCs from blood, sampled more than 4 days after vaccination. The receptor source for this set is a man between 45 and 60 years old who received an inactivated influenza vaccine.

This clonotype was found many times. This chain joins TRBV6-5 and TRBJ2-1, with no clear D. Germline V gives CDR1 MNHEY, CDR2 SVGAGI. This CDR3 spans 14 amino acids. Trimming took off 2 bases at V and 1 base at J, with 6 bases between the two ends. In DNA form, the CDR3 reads TGTGCCAGCAGTTACGTGGGTTCCTACAATGAGCAGTTCTTC. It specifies CASSYVGSYNEQFF.

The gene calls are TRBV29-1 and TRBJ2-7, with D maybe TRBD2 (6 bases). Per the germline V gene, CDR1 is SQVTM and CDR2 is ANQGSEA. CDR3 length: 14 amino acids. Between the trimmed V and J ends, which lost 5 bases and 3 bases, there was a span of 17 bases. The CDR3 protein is CSVIGGSGGYEQYF. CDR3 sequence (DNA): TGCAGCGTTATTGGGGGGTCCGGAGGCTACGAGCAGTACTTC.

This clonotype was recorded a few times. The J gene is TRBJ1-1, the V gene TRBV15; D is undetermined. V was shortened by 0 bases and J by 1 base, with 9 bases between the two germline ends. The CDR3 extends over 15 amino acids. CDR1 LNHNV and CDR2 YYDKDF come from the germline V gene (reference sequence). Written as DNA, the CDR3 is TGTGCCACCAGCAGAGAGGCAGCCCGGAACACTGAAGCTTTCTTT. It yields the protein CATSREAARNTEAFF. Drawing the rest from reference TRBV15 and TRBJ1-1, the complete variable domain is DAMVIQNPRYQVTQFGKPVTLSCSQTLNHNVMYWYQQKSSQAPKLLFHYYDKDFNNEADTPDNFQSRRPNTSFCFLDIRSPGLGDTAMYLCATSREAARNTEAFFGQGTRLTVV.

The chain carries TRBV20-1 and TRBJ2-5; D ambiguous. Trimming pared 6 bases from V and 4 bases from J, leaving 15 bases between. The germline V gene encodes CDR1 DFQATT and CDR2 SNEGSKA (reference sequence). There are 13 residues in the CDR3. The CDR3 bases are TGCAGTGCCCCTAAAGGGTGGGGAGAGACCCAGTACTTC. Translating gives CSAPKGWGETQYF.

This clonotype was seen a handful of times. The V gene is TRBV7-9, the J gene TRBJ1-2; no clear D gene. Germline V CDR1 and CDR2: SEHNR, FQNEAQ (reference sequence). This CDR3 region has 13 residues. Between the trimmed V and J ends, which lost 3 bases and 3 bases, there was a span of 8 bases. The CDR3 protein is CASSFFLDYGYTF. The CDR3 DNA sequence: TGTGCCAGCAGCTTCTTCCTAGACTATGGCTACACCTTC.

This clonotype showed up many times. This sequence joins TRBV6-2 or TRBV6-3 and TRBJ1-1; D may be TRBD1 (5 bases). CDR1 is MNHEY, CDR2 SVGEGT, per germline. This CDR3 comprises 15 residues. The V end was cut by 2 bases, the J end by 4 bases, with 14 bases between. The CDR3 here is CASSYNQGVGTEAFF. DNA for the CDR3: TGTGCCAGCAGTTACAATCAGGGTGTGGGCACTGAAGCTTTCTTT.

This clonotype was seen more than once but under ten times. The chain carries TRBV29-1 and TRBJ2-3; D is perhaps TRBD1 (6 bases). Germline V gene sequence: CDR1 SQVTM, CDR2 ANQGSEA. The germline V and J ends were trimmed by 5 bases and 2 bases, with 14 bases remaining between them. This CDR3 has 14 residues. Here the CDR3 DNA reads TGCAGCGTTAGACCGGGACATACCACAGATACGCAGTATTTT. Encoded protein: CSVRPGHTTDTQYF.

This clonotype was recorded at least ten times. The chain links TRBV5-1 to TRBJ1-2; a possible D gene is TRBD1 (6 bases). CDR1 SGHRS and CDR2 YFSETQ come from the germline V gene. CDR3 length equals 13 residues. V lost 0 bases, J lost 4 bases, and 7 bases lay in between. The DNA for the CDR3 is TGCGCCAGCAGCTTGGCAGGGGTCTATGGCTACACCTTC. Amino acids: CASSLAGVYGYTF.

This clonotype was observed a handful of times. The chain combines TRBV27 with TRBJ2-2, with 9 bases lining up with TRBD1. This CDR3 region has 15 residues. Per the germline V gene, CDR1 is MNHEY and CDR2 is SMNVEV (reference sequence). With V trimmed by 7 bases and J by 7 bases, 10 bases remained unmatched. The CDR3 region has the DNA TGTGCCAGCACCCGGACAGGGGCGGTGGACGGGGAGCTGTTTTTT. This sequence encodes CASTRTGAVDGELFF.

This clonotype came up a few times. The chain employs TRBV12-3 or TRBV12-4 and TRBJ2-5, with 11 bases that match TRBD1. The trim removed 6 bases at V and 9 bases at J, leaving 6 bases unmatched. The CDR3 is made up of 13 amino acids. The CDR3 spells CASSPGTGGAQYF. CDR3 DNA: TGTGCCAGCAGCCCCGGGACAGGGGGGGCCCAGTACTTC.

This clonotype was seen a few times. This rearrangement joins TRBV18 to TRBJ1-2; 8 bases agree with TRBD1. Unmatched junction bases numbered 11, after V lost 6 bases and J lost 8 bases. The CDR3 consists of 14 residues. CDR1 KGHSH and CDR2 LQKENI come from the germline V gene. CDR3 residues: CASSPTDRGGGYTF. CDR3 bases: TGTGCCAGCTCCCCCACTGACAGGGGTGGCGGCTACACCTTC.

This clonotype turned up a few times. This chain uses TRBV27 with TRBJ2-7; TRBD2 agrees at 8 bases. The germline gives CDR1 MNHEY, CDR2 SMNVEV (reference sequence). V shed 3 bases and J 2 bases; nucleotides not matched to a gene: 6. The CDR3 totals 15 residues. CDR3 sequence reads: CASSFRLAGPYEQYF. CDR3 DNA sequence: TGTGCCAGCAGTTTTAGGCTAGCGGGTCCCTACGAGCAGTACTTC.

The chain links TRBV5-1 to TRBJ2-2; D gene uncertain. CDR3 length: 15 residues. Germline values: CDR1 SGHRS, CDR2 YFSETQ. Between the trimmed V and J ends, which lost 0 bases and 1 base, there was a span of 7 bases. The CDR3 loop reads CASSLEGWNTGELFF. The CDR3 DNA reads TGCGCCAGCAGCTTGGAAGGGTGGAACACCGGGGAGCTGTTTTTT.

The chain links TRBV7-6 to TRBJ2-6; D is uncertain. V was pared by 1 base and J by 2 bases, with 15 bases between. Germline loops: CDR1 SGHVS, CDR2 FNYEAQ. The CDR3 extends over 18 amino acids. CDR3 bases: TGTGCCAGCAGCTTAGAGAGGTCGGGTAGTGCTGGGGCCAACGTCCTGACTTTC. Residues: CASSLERSGSAGANVLTF. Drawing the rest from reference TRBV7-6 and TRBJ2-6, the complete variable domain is GAGVSQSPRYKVTKRGQDVALRCDPISGHVSLYWYRQALGQGPEFLTYFNYEAQQDKSGLPNDRFSAERPEGSISTLTIQRTEQRDSAMYRCASSLERSGSAGANVLTFGAGSRLTVL.

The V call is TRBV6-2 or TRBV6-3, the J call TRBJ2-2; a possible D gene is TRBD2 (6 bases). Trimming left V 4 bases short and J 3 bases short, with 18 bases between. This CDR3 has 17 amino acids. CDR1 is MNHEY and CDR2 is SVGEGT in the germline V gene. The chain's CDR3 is CASSWSLGREYTGELFF. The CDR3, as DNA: TGTGCCAGCAGTTGGAGCCTAGGACGGGAGTACACCGGGGAGCTGTTTTTT.

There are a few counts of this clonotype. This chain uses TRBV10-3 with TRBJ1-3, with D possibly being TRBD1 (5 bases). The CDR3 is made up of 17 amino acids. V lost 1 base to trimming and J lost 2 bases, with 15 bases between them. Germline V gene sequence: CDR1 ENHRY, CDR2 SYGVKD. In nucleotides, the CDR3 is TGTGCCATCAGTGAGTTAGGGACGAGCAGCGCTGGAAACACCATATATTTT. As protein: CAISELGTSSAGNTIYF.

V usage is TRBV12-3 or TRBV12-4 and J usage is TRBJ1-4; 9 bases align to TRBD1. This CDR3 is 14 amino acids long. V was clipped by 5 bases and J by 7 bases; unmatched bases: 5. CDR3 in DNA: TGTGCCAGCAGTCCCAGGGACAGGGCTGAAAAACTGTTTTTT. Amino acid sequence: CASSPRDRAEKLFF.

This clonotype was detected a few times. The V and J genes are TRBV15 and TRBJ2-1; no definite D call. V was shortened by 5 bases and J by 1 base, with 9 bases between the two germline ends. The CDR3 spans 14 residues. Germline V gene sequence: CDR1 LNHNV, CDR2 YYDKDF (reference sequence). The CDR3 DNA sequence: TGTGCCACCAGCGTGCTGCGATCCTACAATGAGCAGTTCTTC. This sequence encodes CATSVLRSYNEQFF.

The CDR3 DNA follows: TGCAGTGCTAGAGGTCTCCAGGCATCCTACAATGAGCAGTTCTTC. It yields the protein CSARGLQASYNEQFF. V and J are TRBV20-1 and TRBJ2-1; no reliable D call. The CDR3 has 15 residues. Trimming took off 1 base at V and 1 base at J, with 11 bases between the two ends. Germline CDR1 and CDR2: DFQATT and SNEGSKA (reference sequence).

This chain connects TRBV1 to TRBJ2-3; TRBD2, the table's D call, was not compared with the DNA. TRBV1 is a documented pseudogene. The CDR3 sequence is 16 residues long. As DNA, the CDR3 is TGCACCAGCAGCCAAGAGGGAAGCGGGCCCACAGATACGCAGTATTTT. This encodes CTSSQEGSGPTDTQYF.

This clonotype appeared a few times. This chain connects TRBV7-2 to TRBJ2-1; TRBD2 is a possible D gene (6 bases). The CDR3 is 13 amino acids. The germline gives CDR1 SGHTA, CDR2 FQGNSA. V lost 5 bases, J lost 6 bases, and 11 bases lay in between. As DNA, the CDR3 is TGTGCCAGCAGCACGACTAGGTTCAATGAGCAGTTCTTC. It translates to CASSTTRFNEQFF.

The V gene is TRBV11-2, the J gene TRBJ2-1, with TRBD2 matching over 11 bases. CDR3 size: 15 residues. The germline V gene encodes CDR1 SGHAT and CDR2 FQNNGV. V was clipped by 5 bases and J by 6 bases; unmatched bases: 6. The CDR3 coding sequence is TGTGCCAGCAGCCCCCGACTAGCGGGGAGCAATGAGCAGTTCTTC. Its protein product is CASSPRLAGSNEQFF.

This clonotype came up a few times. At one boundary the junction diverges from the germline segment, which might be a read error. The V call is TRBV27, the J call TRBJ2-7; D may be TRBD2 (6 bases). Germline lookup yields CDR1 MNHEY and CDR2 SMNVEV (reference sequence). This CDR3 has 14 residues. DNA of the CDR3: TGTGCCAGCAGTTCGAGAGGAGGGAGCAACGAGCAGTACTTT. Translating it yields CASSSRGGSNEQYF.

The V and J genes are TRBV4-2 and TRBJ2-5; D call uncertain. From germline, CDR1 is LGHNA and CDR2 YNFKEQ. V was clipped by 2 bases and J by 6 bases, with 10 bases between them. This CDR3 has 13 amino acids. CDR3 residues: CASSQSGLKTQYF. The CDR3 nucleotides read TGTGCCAGCAGCCAATCGGGCCTGAAGACCCAGTACTTC.

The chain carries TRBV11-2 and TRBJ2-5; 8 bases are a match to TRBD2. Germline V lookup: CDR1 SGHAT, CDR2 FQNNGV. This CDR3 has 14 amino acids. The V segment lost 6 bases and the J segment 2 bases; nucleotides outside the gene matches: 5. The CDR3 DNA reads TGTGCCAGCAGACGCGGGGGGATACAAGAGACCCAGTACTTC. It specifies CASRRGGIQETQYF. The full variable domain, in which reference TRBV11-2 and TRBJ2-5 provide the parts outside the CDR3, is EAGVAQSPRYKIIEKRQSVAFWCNPISGHATLYWYQQILGQGPKLLIQFQNNGVVDDSQLPKDRFSAERLKGVDSTLKIQPAKLEDSAVYLCASRRGGIQETQYFGPGTRLLVL.

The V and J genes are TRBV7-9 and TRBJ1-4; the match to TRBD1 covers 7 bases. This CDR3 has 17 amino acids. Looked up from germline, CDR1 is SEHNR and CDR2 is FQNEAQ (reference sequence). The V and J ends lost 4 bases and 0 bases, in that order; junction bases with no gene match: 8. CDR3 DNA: TGTGCCAGCAGCTCGGGACAGTTAGAACCAACTAATGAAAAACTGTTTTTT. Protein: CASSSGQLEPTNEKLFF.

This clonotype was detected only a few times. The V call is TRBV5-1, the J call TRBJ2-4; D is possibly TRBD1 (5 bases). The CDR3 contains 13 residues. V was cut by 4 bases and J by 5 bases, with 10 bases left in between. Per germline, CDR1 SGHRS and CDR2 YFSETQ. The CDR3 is CASSPDSQNIQYF. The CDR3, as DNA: TGCGCCAGCAGCCCTGACAGCCAAAACATTCAGTACTTC.

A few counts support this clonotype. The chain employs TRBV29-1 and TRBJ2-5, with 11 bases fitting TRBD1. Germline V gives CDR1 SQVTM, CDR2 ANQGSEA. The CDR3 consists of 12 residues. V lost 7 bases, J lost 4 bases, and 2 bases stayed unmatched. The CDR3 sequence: CSGGQGGETQYF. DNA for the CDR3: TGCAGCGGGGGACAGGGGGGAGAGACCCAGTACTTC.